These 18 T cell receptor beta chains came from one sample sequenced in a study of blood T cells in healthy people across ages. The use of a sample-barcoded 5' primer and a J-beta primer mix characterized a second PCR of about 7 to 12 cycles. TCRdb redid the calling of the 5' RACE reads with MiXCR, one entry per CDR3 protein. The sample has 800,000 or so distinct CDR3 sequences; approximately 59% are singletons. Sequencing used blood. These receptors originate from a young man in good health.

The chain joins TRBV3-1 to TRBJ2-3; 11 bases are a match to TRBD2. Trimming took 3 bases from V and 4 from J; bases not matched to a gene: 3. The CDR3 sequence is 15 residues long. Germline lookup yields CDR1 LGHDT and CDR2 YNNKEL (reference sequence). The CDR3 DNA is TGTGCCAGCAGCCAGACTAGCGGGGATCCAGATACGCAGTATTTT. This encodes CASSQTSGDPDTQYF.

V usage is TRBV27 and J usage is TRBJ2-7; 8 nucleotides agree with TRBD1. CDR1 is MNHEY and CDR2 is SMNVEV in the germline V gene (reference sequence). The CDR3 runs 15 residues. V gave up 8 bases and J gave up 3 bases; unmatched junction bases: 12. Here the CDR3 DNA reads TGTGCCAGCGCGGAAAGACAGGGGATGGGCTACGAGCAGTACTTC. It codes for CASAERQGMGYEQYF.

The gene calls are TRBV4-3 and TRBJ2-2, with D maybe TRBD1 (6 bases). The germline V and J ends were trimmed by 0 bases and 5 bases, with 7 bases remaining between them. CDR1 and CDR2 (germline): LGHNA, YSLEER. The length of the CDR3 is 14 residues. As DNA, the CDR3 is TGCGCCAGCAGCCAAGATACAGGGACCGGGGAGCTGTTTTTT. Translation gives CASSQDTGTGELFF.

The genes are TRBV4-2 and TRBJ1-6; 7 bases map to TRBD1. From germline, CDR1 is LGHNA and CDR2 YNFKEQ. V lost 1 base, J lost 1 base, and 7 bases stayed unmatched. The CDR3 is 18 amino acids. CDR3 in DNA: TGTGCCAGCAGCCAAGTAGGGGGCAGGGGGTCCTATAATTCACCCCTCCACTTT. This encodes CASSQVGGRGSYNSPLHF.

This rearrangement joins TRBV7-2 to TRBJ2-6; no reliable D call. Germline values: CDR1 SGHTA, CDR2 FQGNSA. The CDR3 extends over 14 amino acids. Trimming removed 2 bases at V and 12 bases at J, with 14 bases between. CDR3 in amino acids: CASSLTRSPGVLTF. CDR3 coding DNA: TGTGCCAGCAGCTTAACACGGAGCCCCGGCGTCCTGACTTTC.

The rearrangement joins TRBV7-8 to TRBJ2-7; 12 bases are shared with TRBD2. V was clipped by 5 bases and J by 2 bases; unmatched bases: 10. The CDR3 has 17 amino acids. Germline CDR1 and CDR2: SGHVS and FQNEAQ. CDR3 bases: TGTGCCAGCAGCCTGCCTACGACTAGCGGGGGACCCTACGAGCAGTACTTC. This translates into CASSLPTTSGGPYEQYF. Full variable domain (outside the CDR3, taken from reference TRBV7-8 and TRBJ2-7): GAGVSQSPRYKVAKRGQDVALRCDPISGHVSLFWYQQALGQGPEFLTYFQNEAQLDKSGLPSDRFFAERPEGSVSTLKIQRTQQEDSAVYLCASSLPTTSGGPYEQYFGPGTRLTVT.

The CDR3 sequence: CASSLGRGAIYNEQFF. DNA of the CDR3: TGTGCCAGCAGCCTTGGACGCGGGGCGATTTACAATGAGCAGTTCTTC. This chain joins TRBV14 and TRBJ2-1; a possible D gene is TRBD2 (6 bases). Trimming stripped 4 bases from V and 4 bases from J, with 17 bases between. The CDR3 contains 16 residues. In germline, CDR1 is SGHDN, CDR2 FVKESK.

This clonotype was counted only a few times. This rearrangement joins TRBV10-3 to TRBJ2-7; D is unresolved. CDR3 length equals 13 residues. The V end was cut by 4 bases, the J end by 3 bases, with 10 bases between. Germline-derived CDR1 and CDR2 are ENHRY and SYGVKD. CDR3 protein: CAISGRTDYEQYF. For the CDR3, the DNA is TGTGCCATCAGTGGTCGGACGGACTACGAGCAGTACTTC.

V is TRBV27 and J is TRBJ2-7; no definite D call. Trimming took 0 bases from V and 3 from J, leaving 12 bases between them. From germline, CDR1 is MNHEY and CDR2 SMNVEV (reference sequence). The CDR3 has 15 residues. The CDR3 loop is CASSLSLGIRYEQYF. The DNA of the CDR3 is TGTGCCAGCAGTTTATCGTTGGGGATTCGCTACGAGCAGTACTTC.

In this sample, this clonotype turned up a few times. V is TRBV13 and J is TRBJ2-7, with 9 positions matching TRBD1. The junction had 15 bases not matched to a gene; V was cut back by 0 bases and J by 3 bases. There are 19 residues in the CDR3. Germline V gene lookup returns CDR1 PRHDT and CDR2 FYEKMQ (reference sequence). CDR3 residues: CASSLGGDRDPPRSYEQYF. The CDR3 region has the DNA TGTGCCAGCAGCTTAGGCGGGGACAGGGACCCCCCGCGAAGCTACGAGCAGTACTTC. The full variable domain, in which reference TRBV13 and TRBJ2-7 provide the parts outside the CDR3, is AAGVIQSPRHLIKEKRETATLKCYPIPRHDTVYWYQQGPGQDPQFLISFYEKMQSDKGSIPDRFSAQQFSDYHSELNMSSLELGDSALYFCASSLGGDRDPPRSYEQYFGPGTRLTVT.

The CDR3 region is CASRNGDNYGYTF. DNA of the CDR3: TGTGCCAGCAGAAATGGAGACAACTATGGCTACACCTTC. This sequence joins TRBV6-5 and TRBJ1-2; D unresolved. Trimming removed 6 bases from V and 2 bases from J, with 10 bases in between. The germline V gene has CDR1 MNHEY and CDR2 SVGAGI. The CDR3 loop spans 13 amino acids.

V usage is TRBV20-1 and J usage is TRBJ2-1, with D hard to call. This CDR3 has 11 residues. V gave up 4 bases and J gave up 10 bases, with 11 bases separating them. The germline V gene encodes CDR1 DFQATT and CDR2 SNEGSKA (reference sequence). In nucleotides, the CDR3 is TGCAGTGCTACTCGACTGGGGGAGCAGTTCTTC. This sequence encodes CSATRLGEQFF.

The genes are TRBV10-3 and TRBJ2-2; weak D call: TRBD2 (6 bases). CDR3 length: 13 residues. Germline assignment: CDR1 ENHRY and CDR2 SYGVKD. V lost 8 bases and J 6 bases, leaving 13 bases between the germline ends. CDR3 coding DNA: TGTGCCATCCGGGCCGGGGAGGCCGGGGAGCTGTTTTTT. Protein: CAIRAGEAGELFF.

The chain couples TRBV12-3 or TRBV12-4 to TRBJ2-1; 9 bases match TRBD1. Trimming at V came to 9 bases and at J to 6 bases, leaving 12 bases not matched to a gene. The CDR3 has 15 residues. CDR3 loop: CASHLQDRGTNEQFF. The CDR3 DNA reads as TGTGCCAGTCATCTGCAGGACAGGGGTACCAATGAGCAGTTCTTC.

The V gene is TRBV6-2 or TRBV6-3, the J gene TRBJ2-6, with 10 bases matching TRBD2. Trimming at V came to 2 bases and at J to 0 bases, leaving 7 bases not matched to a gene. The germline CDR1 and CDR2 sequences are MNHEY and SVGEGT. This CDR3 has 19 amino acids. The CDR3 loop is CASSYRRLAGNSGANVLTF. The CDR3 coding sequence is TGTGCCAGCAGTTACCGTCGACTAGCGGGTAACTCTGGGGCCAACGTCCTGACTTTC.

This chain's CDR3 is CSSPPGGALSDTQYF. Written as DNA, the CDR3 is TGCAGTTCCCCACCCGGGGGAGCGTTGTCTGATACGCAGTATTTT. The rearrangement links TRBV20-1 to TRBJ2-3, with D possibly being TRBD2 (6 bases). Per germline, CDR1 DFQATT and CDR2 SNEGSKA (reference sequence). This CDR3 is 15 amino acids long. V dropped 8 bases and J dropped 6 bases, with 24 bases sitting between them.

This chain joins TRBV2 and TRBJ2-2; 7 positions match TRBD1. Germline-derived CDR1 and CDR2 are SNHLY and FYNNEI. CDR3 length: 14 amino acids. V lost 6 bases and J lost 1; bases outside the gene matches: 2. CDR3 sequence (DNA): TGTGCCAGCAGGGGGACAGTGAACACCGGGGAGCTGTTTTTT. Amino acids: CASRGTVNTGELFF.

This clonotype was counted only a few times. The chain couples TRBV7-9 to TRBJ2-3; 10 bases match TRBD2. This CDR3 is built from 17 residues. J gave up 2 bases and V 4 bases, and 9 bases lay outside the gene matches. CDR1 is SEHNR and CDR2 is FQNEAQ in the germline V gene (reference sequence). CDR3 amino acids: CASSSSLSGGVTDTQYF. The DNA for the CDR3 is TGTGCCAGCAGCTCAAGCCTGAGCGGGGGGGTCACAGATACGCAGTATTTT.